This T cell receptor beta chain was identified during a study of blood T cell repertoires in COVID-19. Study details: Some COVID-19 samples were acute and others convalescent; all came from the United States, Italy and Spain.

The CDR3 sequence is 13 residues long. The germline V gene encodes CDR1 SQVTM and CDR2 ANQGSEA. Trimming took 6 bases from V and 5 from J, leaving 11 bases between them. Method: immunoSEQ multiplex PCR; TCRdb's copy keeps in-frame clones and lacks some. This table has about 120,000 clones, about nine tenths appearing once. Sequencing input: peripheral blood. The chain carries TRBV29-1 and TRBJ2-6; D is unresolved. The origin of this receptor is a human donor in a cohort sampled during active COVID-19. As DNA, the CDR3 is TGCAGCGTACGTCAGGAACGGGCCAACGTCCTGACTTTC. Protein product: CSVRQERANVLTF.